The next 8 T cell receptor beta chains were all read from a single sample in a study of shared clonotypes between healthy human individuals. TCRdb's table, derived via immunoSEQ multiplex PCR, lists solely in-frame clones and lacks some. The sample carries fewer than 550,000 clones, about 79% recorded once. What was sequenced was PBMCs. All receptors derive from a woman aged 40-49 years in good health. Some clones in this sample may be carry-over from other donors' samples.

In regard to this clone: Germline is not matched at one junction end, which may reflect a read error. The chain is built from TRBV30 and TRBJ2-2; TRBD1 is a possible D gene (6 bases). CDR3 length equals 15 residues. The germline CDR1 and CDR2 sequences are GTSNPN and SVGIG (reference sequence). The CDR3 nucleotides are TGTGCCCGGAGCAGGCAGGGGTCGAACACCGGGGAGCTGTTTTTT. Encoded protein: CARSRQGSNTGELFF.

The V call is TRBV27, the J call TRBJ1-5, with 9 bases fitting TRBD1. CDR1 MNHEY and CDR2 SMNVEV come from the germline V gene (reference sequence). The ends lost 7 bases at V and 0 bases at J; junction bases unmatched: 7. The CDR3 totals 16 residues. This CDR3 reads CASTHRGRNSNQPQHF. In DNA, the CDR3 is TGTGCCAGCACCCACAGGGGGCGGAATAGCAATCAGCCCCAGCATTTT.

This clone showed up just once. DNA of the CDR3: TGTGCCAGCAGCTCCCCTCGGAGTGGTGAGCAGTTCTTC. Translating it yields CASSSPRSGEQFF. The V gene is TRBV5-4, the J gene TRBJ2-1; D gene unclear. V was trimmed by 3 bases and J by 9 bases, leaving 13 bases between them. This CDR3 spans 13 amino acids. CDR1 and CDR2 from the germline V gene are SGHNT and YYREEE (reference sequence).

This clone was observed many times. This rearrangement joins TRBV5-1 to TRBJ1-6; 8 positions agree with TRBD1. The V gene's germline CDR1 is SGHRS and CDR2 YFSETQ. The CDR3 has 16 amino acids. V shed 0 bases and J 7 bases; nucleotides not matched to a gene: 6. The CDR3 bases are TGCGCCAGCAGCTTGGCCTCCCGACAGGGGAATTCACCCCTCCACTTT. It codes for CASSLASRQGNSPLHF.

The V call is TRBV7-8, the J call TRBJ2-4, with D hard to call. Trimming removed 0 bases at V and 6 bases at J, with 18 bases between. Germline CDR1 reads SGHVS; CDR2 reads FQNEAQ. The CDR3 covers 17 residues. CDR3 protein: CASSLAPGIQLVNIQYF. The CDR3 DNA reads TGTGCCAGCAGCTTAGCCCCAGGTATTCAGTTGGTAAACATTCAGTACTTC. Together with reference TRBV7-8 and TRBJ2-4, the CDR3 gives the full variable domain: GAGVSQSPRYKVAKRGQDVALRCDPISGHVSLFWYQQALGQGPEFLTYFQNEAQLDKSGLPSDRFFAERPEGSVSTLKIQRTQQEDSAVYLCASSLAPGIQLVNIQYFGAGTRLSVL.

The CDR3 DNA reads TGCAGCGTTGCCGGGACTACGAAAGATACGCAGTATTTT. Translated: CSVAGTTKDTQYF. The J gene is TRBJ2-3, the V gene TRBV29-1; 7 bases align to TRBD2. Germline CDR1 is SQVTM and CDR2 is ANQGSEA. The CDR3 runs to 13 residues. After removal of 4 bases from V and 5 bases from J, the junction contained 6 bases not matched to a gene.

The chain uses TRBV7-2 and TRBJ2-7; 10 nucleotides match TRBD1. This CDR3 contains 16 residues. Germline V CDR1 and CDR2: SGHTA, FQGNSA. Losses at the gene ends were 3 bases for V and 3 bases for J; bases not matched to a gene: 8. This CDR3 is CASSLGSGQGNYEQYF. CDR3 nucleotide sequence: TGTGCCAGCAGCTTGGGTTCGGGACAGGGGAACTACGAGCAGTACTTC.

CDR3 DNA sequence: TGTGCCAGCAGTTCTAGCGGGAGGATGGGCTTTGGAGACACAGATACGCAGTATTTT. This sequence encodes CASSSSGRMGFGDTDTQYF. This rearrangement joins TRBV27 to TRBJ2-3; 11 bases are shared with TRBD2. Germline assignment: CDR1 MNHEY and CDR2 SMNVEV (reference sequence). The CDR3 consists of 19 residues. Trimming at V came to 4 bases and at J to 2 bases, leaving 14 bases not matched to a gene.